The present T cell receptor beta chain was sequenced within a study of blood T cell repertoires in COVID-19. Study details: Acute and convalescent COVID-19 samples came from the United States, Italy and Spain.

The age range of participants was about 18 to 95 years, with residence in about two dozen US areas. Cohort assignment relied on participant-reported clinical history. This clone was seen only a few times. Produced via immunoSEQ multiplex PCR; TCRdb's table is partial and in-frame only. The sample shows around 180,000 clones, 76% of them seen only once. This CDR3 region has 13 residues. V was trimmed by 3 bases and J by 1 base, leaving 7 bases between them. The germline V gene encodes CDR1 SGHRS and CDR2 YFSETQ. This TCR came from a woman aged 50 to 60 with acute COVID-19. Sequencing was done on a sample of PBMCs or T cells enriched from blood (not recorded which). The chain combines TRBV5-1 with TRBJ1-1; D unclear. In DNA form, the CDR3 reads TGCGCCAGCAGCTACAGCACGAACACTGAAGCTTTCTTT. Its translation: CASSYSTNTEAFF.